The 9 T cell receptor beta chains below come from one sample, sequenced in a study of response to subunit inactivated influenza vaccine. TCRdb used MiXCR to reprocess the RT-PCR reads, holding one entry per CDR3 protein. The repertoire holds 400,000 to 650,000 distinct CDR3 sequences, approximately 7.7% seen once, with over 10% in the top ten. Sequencing used PBMCs from blood, obtained 23 to 25 months after vaccination. The receptors stem from a man in his fifties or sixties who received an inactivated influenza vaccine.

This clonotype was counted a few times. The V gene is TRBV18, the J gene TRBJ2-1, with TRBD1 identical over 7 bases. CDR3 length equals 14 residues. The V gene's germline CDR1 is KGHSH and CDR2 LQKENI. V was clipped by 8 bases and J by 3 bases; unmatched bases: 7. The DNA for the CDR3 is TGTGCCAGCACCCGGGACAGAAACTACAATGAGCAGTTCTTC. It encodes CASTRDRNYNEQFF.

The V and J genes are TRBV20-1 and TRBJ2-3; D call uncertain. Germline CDR1 is DFQATT and CDR2 is SNEGSKA (reference sequence). The CDR3 contains 14 residues. Trimming shortened V by 2 bases and J by 1 base, and 10 bases separated the two germline ends. The CDR3: CSARSCTGTDTQYF. CDR3 nucleotide sequence: TGCAGTGCTAGATCCTGTACAGGCACAGATACGCAGTATTTT.

This clonotype has only a few counts. V and J are TRBV5-1 and TRBJ2-2; 9 nucleotides agree with TRBD2. The CDR3 sequence is 18 residues long. CDR1 and CDR2 from the germline V gene are SGHRS and YFSETQ. V shed 4 bases and J 0 bases; nucleotides not matched to a gene: 10. The chain's CDR3 is CASSLGSGGSSNTGELFF. The CDR3 coding sequence is TGCGCCAGCAGCCTAGGGAGCGGGGGGTCTTCGAACACCGGGGAGCTGTTTTTT.

This clonotype was observed many times. The rearrangement uses TRBV5-1 and TRBJ2-1; no definite D call. V lost 5 bases, J lost 4 bases, and 10 bases lay in between. Germline values: CDR1 SGHRS, CDR2 YFSETQ. The CDR3 consists of 13 residues. This CDR3 reads CASRATEYNEQFF. CDR3 nucleotides: TGCGCCAGCAGGGCTACAGAGTACAATGAGCAGTTCTTC.

A few counts support this clonotype. The chain carries TRBV20-1 and TRBJ2-7; TRBD1 matches 7 bases. The germline CDR1 and CDR2 sequences are DFQATT and SNEGSKA (reference sequence). V shed 7 bases and J 1 base; nucleotides not matched to a gene: 4. The CDR3 totals 12 residues. The DNA of the CDR3 is TGCAGTGTGATGACAGGGTCCTACGAGCAGTACTTC. It specifies CSVMTGSYEQYF.

The genes are TRBV19 and TRBJ2-1; tentative D call: TRBD1 (6 bases). The CDR3 contains 18 residues. Germline CDR1 reads LNHDA; CDR2 reads SQIVND (reference sequence). Trimming took 3 bases from V and 2 from J, leaving 20 bases between them. The CDR3 spells CASSMRPGDMNPYNEQFF. CDR3 nucleotides: TGTGCCAGTAGTATGAGGCCAGGGGATATGAACCCCTACAATGAGCAGTTCTTC.

This clonotype showed up just a few times. DNA of the CDR3: TGTGCCAGCAGCTCCCGGGACGGGTACTACGAGCAGTACTTC. Protein product: CASSSRDGYYEQYF. The chain couples TRBV5-5 to TRBJ2-7, with D possibly called TRBD1 or TRBD2 (5 bases each). The ends were cut back, 3 bases at V and 3 bases at J, with 13 bases in the middle. The CDR3 sequence is 14 residues long. Germline V gene data show CDR1 as SGHKS and CDR2 as YYEKEE (reference sequence).

This clonotype appeared a few times. The genes are TRBV12-3 or TRBV12-4 and TRBJ2-7; no clear D gene. This CDR3 is built from 12 residues. V lost 5 bases, J lost 5 bases, and 10 bases lay in between. The CDR3 DNA sequence: TGTGCCAGCAGTCCCCTACTCCACGAGCAGTACTTC. It is translated as CASSPLLHEQYF.

This clonotype was observed a few times. The rearrangement joins TRBV29-1 to TRBJ1-3, with D possibly TRBD1 on 5 matching bases. The CDR3 consists of 12 residues. The V and J ends lost 5 bases and 4 bases respectively, with 9 bases between them. Germline V lookup: CDR1 SQVTM, CDR2 ANQGSEA. CDR3 in amino acids: CSVTTGGNTIYF. The CDR3 nucleotides are TGCAGCGTTACAACAGGAGGAAACACCATATATTTT.